Below, one T cell receptor (beta chain) is given with its context. Its antigen is unknown. This sample was included in a study of lymphopenia after photon versus proton radiotherapy. Study conclusions and caveats: Proton therapy kept repertoires fairly stable, unlike photons, which gained effector/memory cells. A bigger post-nadir fall in TCR diversity correlated inversely with survival time in deceased patients. Oligoclonal CD8+ Temra expansion after nadir drove photon patients' diversity drop.

The method was immunoSEQ multiplex PCR; TCRdb's version includes in-frame clones alone and lacks a portion of them. The sample holds approximately 22,000 clones, roughly 85% seen once. CDR3 length: 16 amino acids. Trimming took 3 bases from V and 0 from J; bases not matched to a gene: 5. CDR1 is SGHTA and CDR2 is FQGTGA in the germline V gene. This TCR derives from a man aged 55 to 70 with pancreatic cancer. The J gene is TRBJ1-1, the V gene TRBV7-3, with 9 bases aligning to TRBD1. The starting material was peripheral blood, obtained from a patient treated with photon-based radiotherapy. The CDR3 reads CASSFSDRGLNTEAFF. For the CDR3, the DNA is TGTGCCAGCAGCTTTTCGGACAGGGGTTTGAACACTGAAGCTTTCTTT.